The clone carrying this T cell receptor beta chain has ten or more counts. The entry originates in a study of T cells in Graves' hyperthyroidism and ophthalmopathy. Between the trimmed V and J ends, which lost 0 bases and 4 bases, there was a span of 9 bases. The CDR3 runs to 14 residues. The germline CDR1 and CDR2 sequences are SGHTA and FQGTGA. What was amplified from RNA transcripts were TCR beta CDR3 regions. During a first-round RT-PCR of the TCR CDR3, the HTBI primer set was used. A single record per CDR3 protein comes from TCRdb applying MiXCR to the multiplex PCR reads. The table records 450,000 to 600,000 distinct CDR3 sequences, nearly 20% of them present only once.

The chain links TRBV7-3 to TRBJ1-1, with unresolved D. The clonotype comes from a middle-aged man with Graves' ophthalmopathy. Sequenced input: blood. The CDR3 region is CASSLTGKATEAFF. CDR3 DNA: TGTGCCAGCAGCTTAACGGGGAAGGCCACTGAAGCTTTCTTT.